This T cell receptor (beta chain) was captured in a study of blood T cell repertoires in COVID-19. Study as a whole: There were acute and convalescent COVID-19 samples, and they came from the United States, Italy and Spain. The analysed material was cDNA or gDNA that came from T cells, B-cell-depleted T cells, or PBMCs.

Sequencing was performed with immunoSEQ multiplex PCR; in TCRdb, only in-frame clones are kept and a portion is missing. The data show about 240,000 clones, roughly 80% seen once. V shed 3 bases and J shed 8 bases, with 17 bases lying between them. This CDR3 contains 15 residues. Per the germline V gene, CDR1 is SGHRS and CDR2 is YFSETQ. The chain uses TRBV5-1 and TRBJ1-4; D is perhaps TRBD1 (6 bases). This TCR derives from a woman in her seventies with acute or convalescent COVID-19. The sequencing input was peripheral blood. The CDR3 region has the DNA TGCGCCAGCAGCTCACAGGGCAACTCACGGGAAAAACTGTTTTTT. Translation: CASSSQGNSREKLFF.